The 21 T cell receptor beta chains below all came from one sample that was sequenced in a study of T-cell memory formation after mild COVID-19. TCRdb analysed the 5' RACE reads with MiXCR anew, one entry per CDR3 protein. The sample consists of just over 300,000 distinct CDR3 sequences, around 19% of them appearing once. Sequencing input: PBMCs or a T cell subset sorted from them (not recorded which). All receptors derive from a man between 18 and 35 years old who had mild COVID-19 (a few samples of this study predate the infection). Cell type and time point are not known.

In this sample, this clonotype turned up many times. J is TRBJ2-3 and V is TRBV4-3; perhaps D is TRBD1 or TRBD2 (5 bases each). The germline V gene encodes CDR1 LGHNA and CDR2 YSLEER. Trimming shortened V by 1 base and J by 4 bases, and 18 bases separated the two germline ends. CDR3 length equals 17 residues. DNA for the CDR3: TGCGCCAGCAGCCAAGGGGCCGGGACCTCGGGCGCAGATACGCAGTATTTT. This sequence encodes CASSQGAGTSGADTQYF.

Remarks on this clonotype: Germline and junction disagree at one end, which may indicate a read error. The CDR3: CASSPVGTAYNEQFF. CDR3 nucleotide sequence: TGTGCTAGCAGCCCAGTCGGGACAGCCTACAATGAGCAGTTCTTC. The chain carries TRBV7-7 and TRBJ2-1; 7 nucleotides agree with TRBD1. The CDR3 covers 15 residues. CDR1 SSHAT and CDR2 FNYEAQ come from the germline V gene (reference sequence).

This clonotype has more than one count but fewer than ten. V usage is TRBV28 and J usage is TRBJ2-3; D unresolved. V lost 5 bases and J lost 2, with 20 bases in between. Germline-derived CDR1 and CDR2 are MDHEN and SYDVKM. This CDR3 spans 17 amino acids. CDR3 protein: CASSRRRVIRHTDTQYF. CDR3 nucleotides: TGTGCCAGCAGTCGACGAAGGGTTATTAGGCACACAGATACGCAGTATTTT.

V gene TRBV7-7 combines with J gene TRBJ2-5; D is unresolved. The CDR3 is made up of 13 amino acids. Trimming shortened V by 6 bases and J by 5 bases, and 13 bases separated the two germline ends. Germline CDR1 is SSHAT and CDR2 is FNYEAQ (reference sequence). Here the CDR3 reads CASSPVIGETQYF. The CDR3 DNA reads as TGTGCCAGCAGTCCAGTCATCGGGGAGACCCAGTACTTC.

This clonotype was detected once. V usage is TRBV4-1 and J usage is TRBJ2-1; no clear D gene. Trimming pared 0 bases from V and 8 bases from J, leaving 11 bases between. Germline assignment: CDR1 MGHRA and CDR2 YSYEKL. This CDR3 has 14 amino acids. The CDR3 loop reads CASSQDRPGDEQFF. CDR3 bases: TGCGCCAGCAGCCAAGATCGACCTGGCGATGAGCAGTTCTTC.

The chain links TRBV7-2 to TRBJ2-6; D gene unclear. Germline V gene lookup returns CDR1 SGHTA and CDR2 FQGNSA. The V end lost 8 bases, the J end lost 1 base, and 6 bases lay between the germline ends. The CDR3 is 13 residues long. The CDR3 here is CASEGSGANVLTF. In DNA, the CDR3 is TGTGCCAGCGAAGGTTCTGGGGCCAACGTCCTGACTTTC. The full variable domain, completed using reference TRBV7-2 and TRBJ2-6, is GAGVSQSPSNKVTEKGKDVELRCDPISGHTALYWYRQSLGQGLEFLIYFQGNSAPDKSGLPSDRFSAERTGGSVSTLTIQRTQQEDSAVYLCASEGSGANVLTFGAGSRLTVL.

The CDR3 loop reads CASSPLLGYNEQFF. CDR3 nucleotides: TGTGCCAGCTCACCACTTTTGGGATACAATGAGCAGTTCTTC. V gene TRBV18 combines with J gene TRBJ2-1; D ambiguous. Between the trimmed V and J ends, which lost 1 base and 4 bases, there was a span of 8 bases. This CDR3 spans 14 amino acids. CDR1 is KGHSH, CDR2 LQKENI, per germline.

This clonotype came up a few times. The gene calls are TRBV12-3 or TRBV12-4 and TRBJ1-6, with 10 positions matching TRBD1. This CDR3 spans 15 amino acids. After removal of 3 bases from V and 8 bases from J, the junction contained 4 bases not matched to a gene. The CDR3 reads CASSLGGQGDSPLHF. The CDR3 region has the DNA TGTGCCAGCAGTTTGGGCGGACAGGGGGATTCACCCCTCCACTTT.

This sequence joins TRBV19 and TRBJ2-1; D may be TRBD2 (5 bases). Germline lookup yields CDR1 LNHDA and CDR2 SQIVND (reference sequence). The CDR3 is 16 residues long. The V gene lost 8 bases and the J gene lost 0 bases, with 17 bases spanning the gap. CDR3 sequence: CASSPLAQFSYNEQFF. CDR3 in DNA: TGTGCCAGTTCTCCCCTAGCTCAATTCTCCTACAATGAGCAGTTCTTC.

This clonotype was counted between two and nine times. The chain recombines TRBV12-3 or TRBV12-4 with TRBJ1-4; no clear D. This CDR3 region has 13 residues. V lost 8 bases and J lost 7, with 14 bases in between. The CDR3 region has the DNA TGTGCCAGCGGGGTCCAGGTCGGTGAAAAACTGTTTTTT. It yields the protein CASGVQVGEKLFF.

This clonotype was recorded a few times. This rearrangement joins TRBV7-2 to TRBJ1-1; 8 nucleotides align to TRBD1. The CDR3 runs to 15 residues. Looked up from germline, CDR1 is SGHTA and CDR2 is FQGNSA. Germline trimming cut 1 base from V and 5 bases from J; bases unmatched to any gene: 6. The CDR3 sequence is CASSLVGQGGTEAFF. CDR3 bases: TGTGCCAGCAGCTTAGTAGGACAGGGAGGAACTGAAGCTTTCTTT. Looking up the rest from reference TRBV7-2 and TRBJ1-1 gives the full variable domain: GAGVSQSPSNKVTEKGKDVELRCDPISGHTALYWYRQSLGQGLEFLIYFQGNSAPDKSGLPSDRFSAERTGGSVSTLTIQRTQQEDSAVYLCASSLVGQGGTEAFFGQGTRLTVV.

The genes are TRBV20-1 and TRBJ1-1; the D is unclear. The CDR3 is 12 amino acids. Germline CDR1 reads DFQATT; CDR2 reads SNEGSKA (reference sequence). Trimming took off 4 bases at V and 2 bases at J, with 8 bases between the two ends. For the CDR3, the DNA is TGCAGTGCTACGGGAGTCAACACTGAAGCTTTCTTT. Amino acids: CSATGVNTEAFF.

The gene calls are TRBV7-2 and TRBJ2-2; D might be TRBD1 or TRBD2, each matching 5 bases. The CDR3 covers 15 residues. Germline values: CDR1 SGHTA, CDR2 FQGNSA. V was pared by 1 base and J by 6 bases, with 12 bases between. DNA for the CDR3: TGTGCCAGCAGCTTAGGGACACTAGTAGCCGGGGAGCTGTTTTTT. Protein sequence: CASSLGTLVAGELFF. Combining the CDR3 with reference TRBV7-2 and TRBJ2-2 gives the whole variable domain GAGVSQSPSNKVTEKGKDVELRCDPISGHTALYWYRQSLGQGLEFLIYFQGNSAPDKSGLPSDRFSAERTGGSVSTLTIQRTQQEDSAVYLCASSLGTLVAGELFFGEGSRLTVL.

This clonotype has a handful of counts. This chain joins TRBV5-1 and TRBJ2-1; 9 positions match TRBD2. V trimming: 4 bases; J trimming: 0 bases; junction bases outside the gene matches: 5. This CDR3 region has 16 residues. CDR1 SGHRS and CDR2 YFSETQ come from the germline V gene. The CDR3 DNA reads TGCGCCAGCAGCCCAAGCGGGGGGCGCTCCTACAATGAGCAGTTCTTC. It codes for CASSPSGGRSYNEQFF.

The J gene is TRBJ2-7, the V gene TRBV6-2 or TRBV6-3; D remains unclear. Trimming cost V 0 bases and J 2 bases, with 14 bases left between them. Germline CDR1 and CDR2: MNHEY and SVGEGT. This CDR3 comprises 16 residues. The CDR3 nucleotides are TGTGCCAGCAGTTACTCGAGCTGGGATCGGACCTACGAGCAGTACTTC. Amino acid sequence: CASSYSSWDRTYEQYF.

V and J are TRBV4-1 and TRBJ1-5; D is unclear. V dropped 1 base and J dropped 7 bases, with 14 bases sitting between them. The CDR3 runs to 15 residues. Germline V gene data show CDR1 as MGHRA and CDR2 as YSYEKL. CDR3: CASSQGYLGRQPQHF. The DNA of the CDR3 is TGCGCCAGCAGCCAAGGATACCTCGGGCGACAGCCCCAGCATTTT.

The rearrangement links TRBV7-3 to TRBJ2-5; 8 nucleotides line up with TRBD1. Per germline, CDR1 SGHTA and CDR2 FQGTGA. After removal of 3 bases from V and 5 bases from J, the junction contained 11 bases not matched to a gene. This CDR3 has 16 residues. The CDR3 coding sequence is TGTGCCAGCAGCTTCGACGGGGACAGGCGTAGGGAGACCCAGTACTTC. Residues: CASSFDGDRRRETQYF. Drawing the rest from reference TRBV7-3 and TRBJ2-5, the complete variable domain is GAGVSQTPSNKVTEKGKYVELRCDPISGHTALYWYRQSLGQGPEFLIYFQGTGAADDSGLPNDRFFAVRPEGSVSTLKIQRTERGDSAVYLCASSFDGDRRRETQYFGPGTRLLVL.

This clonotype occurred a few times. This chain joins TRBV6-5 and TRBJ1-5; D gene uncertain. The V end lost 7 bases, the J end lost 2 bases, and 18 bases lay between the germline ends. Germline V gives CDR1 MNHEY, CDR2 SVGAGI. This CDR3 has 16 amino acids. CDR3 DNA sequence: TGTGCCAGCAACCCCGCCGCGGTAGGACGCAATCAGCCCCAGCATTTT. Amino acid sequence: CASNPAAVGRNQPQHF.

This chain connects TRBV12-3 or TRBV12-4 to TRBJ1-1; weak D call: TRBD1 (6 bases). V was trimmed by 6 bases and J by 2 bases, leaving 13 bases between them. There are 14 residues in the CDR3. Here the CDR3 reads CASSAGTRNTEAFF. The CDR3 bases are TGTGCCAGCAGCGCCGGGACAAGAAACACTGAAGCTTTCTTT.

This clonotype was seen repeatedly, ten times or more. The chain combines TRBV5-1 with TRBJ2-5, with D unclear. From germline, CDR1 is SGHRS and CDR2 YFSETQ. With 1 base removed from V and 2 bases from J, the gap between germline ends came to 6 bases. The CDR3 length is 13 residues. The CDR3 DNA reads as TGCGCCAGCAGCTTGTCGGCACAAGAGACCCAGTACTTC. This translates into CASSLSAQETQYF.

The V gene is TRBV20-1, the J gene TRBJ2-5, with D perhaps matching TRBD2 (5 bases). V lost 3 bases to trimming and J lost 1 base, with 6 bases between them. The CDR3 length is 12 residues. Germline V gene lookup returns CDR1 DFQATT and CDR2 SNEGSKA (reference sequence). The CDR3 is CSARRAQETQYF. In nucleotides, the CDR3 is TGCAGTGCTAGGAGGGCCCAAGAGACCCAGTACTTC.